Listed here are 8 T cell receptor beta chains from one sample, sequenced in a study of CD8+ T cells in alopecia areata. Isolated RNA was reverse transcribed into cDNA used as the sequencing template. Assay: immunoSEQ multiplex PCR; the TCRdb copy retains only in-frame clones and omits some. The table has more than 150,000 clones, 40% to 55% seen once. Described treatment: oral pan-JAK inhibitor, 5-10 mg twice daily. The specimen comprised CD8+ T cells sorted from blood, sampled at week 52, from a patient treated with tofacitinib. These receptors came from a human donor with alopecia areata.

This chain joins TRBV15 and TRBJ2-5; D might be TRBD1 (6 bases). The germline V and J ends were trimmed by 3 bases and 1 base, with 12 bases remaining between them. Germline lookup yields CDR1 LNHNV and CDR2 YYDKDF (reference sequence). The CDR3 length is 15 residues. The CDR3 loop is CATSSRQEPQETQYF. The CDR3 DNA reads as TGTGCCACCAGCAGTCGACAGGAGCCCCAAGAGACCCAGTACTTC.

V usage is TRBV29-1 and J usage is TRBJ2-7; D gene uncertain. V gave up 7 bases and J gave up 0 bases, with 4 bases separating them. Per the germline V gene, CDR1 is SQVTM and CDR2 is ANQGSEA. The CDR3 contains 10 residues. CDR3 residues: CSAVSYEQYF. The DNA of the CDR3 is TGCAGCGCGGTCTCCTACGAGCAGTACTTC.

The rearrangement joins TRBV11-2 to TRBJ2-4; tentatively, D is TRBD1 or TRBD2 (5 bases each). This CDR3 spans 17 amino acids. V lost 4 bases to trimming and J lost 3 bases, with 19 bases between them. Germline V gene lookup returns CDR1 SGHAT and CDR2 FQNNGV. CDR3 loop: CASSWGPQPLDKNIQYF. The CDR3 DNA is TGTGCCAGCAGCTGGGGACCCCAACCCTTAGACAAAAACATTCAGTACTTC.

V is TRBV29-1 and J is TRBJ2-1; D might be TRBD1 (5 bases). This CDR3 region has 17 residues. Trimming removed 8 bases at V and 1 base at J, with 24 bases between. Germline V gene data show CDR1 as SQVTM and CDR2 as ANQGSEA. The CDR3 sequence: CSTKRTIGVGSYNEQFF. The CDR3 nucleotides read TGCAGCACAAAGAGGACAATTGGTGTTGGTTCCTACAATGAGCAGTTCTTC.

This clone was observed a handful of times. This chain joins TRBV7-9 and TRBJ2-1; no reliable D call. This CDR3 spans 11 amino acids. Trimming cost V 3 bases and J 8 bases, with 5 bases left between them. Germline V gene lookup returns CDR1 SEHNR and CDR2 FQNEAQ (reference sequence). CDR3 nucleotides: TGTGCCAGCAGCTTTGAATATGAGCAGTTCTTC. Its protein product is CASSFEYEQFF.

J is TRBJ2-7 and V is TRBV6-5, with 9 bases fitting TRBD2. The germline V gene encodes CDR1 MNHEY and CDR2 SVGAGI. The CDR3 length is 15 residues. The trim removed 6 bases at V and 6 bases at J, leaving 12 bases unmatched. Here the CDR3 reads CASSSTSGLAAEQYF. In DNA form, the CDR3 reads TGTGCCAGCAGCTCGACCTCGGGACTAGCTGCCGAGCAGTACTTC.

V usage is TRBV5-4 and J usage is TRBJ2-1; D might be TRBD1 or TRBD2, each matching 5 bases. The V gene's germline CDR1 is SGHNT and CDR2 YYREEE (reference sequence). Trimming cost V 4 bases and J 4 bases, with 15 bases left between them. The CDR3 totals 15 residues. As DNA, the CDR3 is TGTGCCAGCAGCCCCGGGGCAGGGATGTACAATGAGCAGTTCTTC. Translation gives CASSPGAGMYNEQFF.

The chain combines TRBV30 with TRBJ1-1, with TRBD1 as a possible D gene (5 bases). Trimming removed 3 bases from V and 4 bases from J, with 12 bases in between. CDR3 length: 13 residues. From germline, CDR1 is GTSNPN and CDR2 SVGIG (reference sequence). The CDR3 coding sequence is TGTGCCTGGAGCCTTGGGACTGCCACTGAAGCTTTCTTT. Translated: CAWSLGTATEAFF.